The source of this TCR beta chain is a study of blood T cell repertoires in COVID-19. Looking at the study overall: The United States, Italy and Spain provided the acute and convalescent COVID-19 samples. Sources were T cells, B-cell-depleted T cells, or PBMCs; the material itself was cDNA or gDNA.

Original processing methods: Estimation of nucleated cell counts was performed using reference gene primer amplification. The data were produced by immunoSEQ multiplex PCR, yet TCRdb's version contains in-frame clones alone and is incomplete. The DNA gave D and trimming, while V, J and clone size come from that table. The sample consists of over 150,000 clones, about three quarters of them appearing once. There are 13 residues in the CDR3. With 5 bases clipped from V and 8 bases from J, the junction kept 8 bases outside the gene matches. Sequences were obtained from peripheral blood. The origin of this receptor is a woman between 65 and 79 years old with acute or convalescent COVID-19. This chain joins TRBV12-3 or TRBV12-4 and TRBJ1-2, with 7 bases identical to TRBD1. The CDR3 region is CASSREGAQGYTF. DNA of the CDR3: TGTGCCAGCAGTCGCGAGGGGGCTCAGGGCTACACCTTC.